A selection of T cell receptor beta chains follows, all from one sample in a study of T cell responses to AZD1222 COVID-19 vaccine. Only in-frame clones appear in the TCRdb table, and some are missing; sequencing was by immunoSEQ multiplex PCR. Altogether 150,000 to 200,000 clones are present, 90% being singletons, with the ten largest covering more than 1.3%. Sequencing was performed on peripheral blood, taken on day 0 of AZD1222 vaccination. The receptor set was obtained from an adult in good health. The CDR3 runs from the conserved cysteine through the conserved F or W. Each record gives: J gene, D gene, V gene, CDR3 protein. D genes are given only for firm matches.

>TRBJ2-3|NA|TRBV11-2
CASSSRTKVGGTQYF
>TRBJ2-1|NA|TRBV21-1
CASSKDILAIPINSYNEQFF
>TRBJ1-4|NA|TRBV5-1
CASSLGGANEKLFF
>TRBJ1-2|NA|TRBV19
CASSINRFYGYTF
>TRBJ1-1|TRBD1|TRBV9
CASGDGTGGLTEAFF
>TRBJ2-2|NA|TRBV7-3
CASSLWAAEGASTGELFF
>TRBJ1-2|NA|TRBV4-1
CASSQDADRKGGYTF
>TRBJ2-7|NA|TRBV2
CASTPRGSGYEQYF
>TRBJ1-1|NA|TRBV5-6
CASSREGGNTEAFF
>TRBJ1-4|NA|TRBV28
CASSPEPLNEKLFF
>TRBJ1-1|NA|TRBV5-1
CVSSTGHLNTEAFF
>TRBJ2-5|NA|TRBV11-2
CASSLQTGPETQYF
>TRBJ1-2|NA|TRBV7-8
CASTSPGDPGAYGYTF
>TRBJ1-2|NA|TRBV19
CASFGGPALGGYTF
>TRBJ2-7|TRBD1|TRBV10-3
CAISTARDRGSDEQYF
>TRBJ2-5|NA|TRBV11-2
CASSLERGTGLQETQYF
>TRBJ2-1|NA|TRBV19
CASSRWAEQFF
>TRBJ1-5|NA|TRBV5-5
CASSSGGYSNQPQHF
>TRBJ1-5|NA|TRBV7-8
CASSPDRQRTQHF
>TRBJ1-2|NA|TRBV7-2
CASSLAAENYGYTF
>TRBJ1-5|NA|TRBV18
CASSPGQVNQPQHF
>TRBJ2-7|TRBD1|TRBV6-5
CASSYERTGDYEQYF
>TRBJ1-2|NA|TRBV6-5
CASRSADGGWYGYTF
>TRBJ1-6|NA|TRBV7-2
CASSLDSQVGNSPLHF
>TRBJ1-1|TRBD1|TRBV29-1
CSVRPDRGYTEAFF
>TRBJ1-1|TRBD1|TRBV7-9
CASSILGQVNTEAFF
>TRBJ1-4|NA|TRBV6-5
CASSYSTVGVGEKLFF
>TRBJ1-5|NA|TRBV10-3
CAIRGQGQPQHF
>TRBJ1-4|NA|TRBV9
CASSVDTSNNEKLFF
>TRBJ2-3|NA|TRBV19
CASILPTPECTDTQYF
>TRBJ1-4|TRBD1|TRBV5-6
CASSRAWTGGLEKLFF
>TRBJ1-3|NA|TRBV10-3
CAISELASYSGNTIYF
>TRBJ1-2|TRBD1|TRBV5-4
CASRENRGVDYGYTF
>TRBJ1-1|NA|TRBV7-2
CASSSRTVREKAFF
>TRBJ1-1|NA|TRBV2
CASRGNSLMNTEAFF
>TRBJ1-1|NA|TRBV27
CASSYTGTMNTEAFF
>TRBJ1-2|TRBD1|TRBV6-5
CASRRDSTNYGYTF
>TRBJ1-3|NA|TRBV19
CATGPSGNTIYF
>TRBJ1-4|NA|TRBV27
CASSLEGLGGKLFF
>TRBJ2-7|TRBD1|TRBV12-3/TRBV12-4
CASSRTGAYEQYF
>TRBJ2-3|NA|TRBV7-9
CASSMSGGDTDTQYF
>TRBJ1-3|NA|TRBV6-5
CASSYSEQGNTIYF